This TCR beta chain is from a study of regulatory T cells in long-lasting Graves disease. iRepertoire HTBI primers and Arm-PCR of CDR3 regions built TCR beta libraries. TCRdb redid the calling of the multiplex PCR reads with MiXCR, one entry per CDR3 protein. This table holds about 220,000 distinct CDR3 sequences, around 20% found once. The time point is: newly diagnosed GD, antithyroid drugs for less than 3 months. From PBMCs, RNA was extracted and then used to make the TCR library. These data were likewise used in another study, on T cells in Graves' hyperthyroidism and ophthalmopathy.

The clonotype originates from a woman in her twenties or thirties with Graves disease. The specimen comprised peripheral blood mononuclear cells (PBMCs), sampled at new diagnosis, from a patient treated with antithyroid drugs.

The CDR3 is CASSEAQGGNEQFF. CDR3 coding DNA: TGTGCCAGCAGTGAAGCCCAGGGGGGGAATGAGCAGTTCTTC. V is TRBV2 and J is TRBJ2-1; the D call may be TRBD1 or TRBD2 (7 bases each). CDR1 and CDR2 (germline): SNHLY, FYNNEI. This CDR3 is 14 amino acids long. V was shortened by 0 bases and J by 7 bases, with 10 bases between the two germline ends.